This T cell receptor (beta chain) was sequenced in a study of response to subunit inactivated influenza vaccine. Germline lookup yields CDR1 SGDLS and CDR2 YYNGEE. This CDR3 is 15 amino acids long. The germline V and J ends were trimmed by 5 bases and 0 bases, with 14 bases remaining between them. A few counts support this clonotype. One entry per CDR3 protein, called by TCRdb with MiXCR from the RT-PCR reads. The sample has about 170,000 distinct CDR3 sequences; about 10% are singletons. This sample comprised CD8+ T cells sorted from PBMCs, obtained roughly 24 months after vaccination. V is TRBV9 and J is TRBJ1-1; possible D gene TRBD1, 5 bases. The sequence derives from a man aged 50 to 69 who received an inactivated influenza vaccine. CDR3 region: CASSPGRGLNTEAFF. Written as DNA, the CDR3 is TGTGCCAGCAGTCCGGGACGGGGGTTGAACACTGAAGCTTTCTTT.